Below, 30 T cell receptor beta chains from the same sample are listed, as sequenced in a study of cytomegalovirus exposure and HLA in healthy donors. Both 60 Vbeta primers and 13 Jbeta primers went into the PCR. The method was immunoSEQ multiplex PCR; TCRdb's version includes in-frame clones alone and lacks a portion of them. The sample comprises 75,000 to 90,000 clones, 74% of which are singletons, and about a fifth rests with the top ten. Sequencing was carried out using PBMCs. These receptors were obtained from a young man in good health and CMV-seropositive.

The chain couples TRBV9 to TRBJ2-2; D remains unclear. V lost 0 bases and J lost 2, with 5 bases in between. In germline, CDR1 is SGDLS, CDR2 YYNGEE. The CDR3 has 14 residues. The CDR3 nucleotides read TGTGCCAGCAGCGTAGGTCCTAACACCGGGGAGCTGTTTTTT. This codes for CASSVGPNTGELFF.

The V call is TRBV10-3, the J call TRBJ2-7; no clear D. Trimming stripped 8 bases from V and 3 bases from J, with 11 bases between. Germline-derived CDR1 and CDR2 are ENHRY and SYGVKD. The length of the CDR3 is 12 residues. The CDR3 region is CAILTESYEQYF. In nucleotides, the CDR3 is TGTGCCATCCTGACGGAGAGCTACGAGCAGTACTTC.

This chain connects TRBV1 to TRBJ1-2; the table's D call, TRBD1, was not checked against the DNA. TRBV1 is a recognized pseudogene. The CDR3 totals 13 residues. The chain's CDR3 is CTSTLGGNYGYTF. The CDR3, as DNA: TGCACCAGCACTTTAGGGGGCAACTATGGCTACACCTTC.

V usage is TRBV5-1 and J usage is TRBJ2-1, with 11 bases identical to TRBD2. Trimming cost V 4 bases and J 5 bases; bases outside gene matches: 8. This CDR3 is 16 amino acids long. The germline V gene encodes CDR1 SGHRS and CDR2 YFSETQ. CDR3 in amino acids: CASSLSLAGVHNEQFF. In nucleotides, the CDR3 is TGCGCCAGCAGCCTTTCACTAGCGGGGGTCCACAATGAGCAGTTCTTC.

This clone was detected only a few times. This chain joins TRBV5-4 and TRBJ1-1; tentative D call: TRBD1 (6 bases). The CDR3 sequence is 15 residues long. Trimming left V 0 bases short and J 2 bases short, with 11 bases between. From germline, CDR1 is SGHNT and CDR2 YYREEE (reference sequence). DNA of the CDR3: TGTGCCAGCAGCTTGGAAGGGGGATCTAACACTGAAGCTTTCTTT. Its translation is CASSLEGGSNTEAFF.

This CDR3 is CASNPGSGGYTF. The CDR3 DNA is TGTGCCAGCAACCCAGGAAGTGGTGGCTACACCTTC. V and J are TRBV9 and TRBJ1-2; no definite D call. Trimming took off 6 bases at V and 7 bases at J, with 13 bases between the two ends. Germline CDR1 is SGDLS and CDR2 is YYNGEE. This CDR3 region has 12 residues.

There are a few counts of this clone. The CDR3 protein is CASSPGGRGETQYF. CDR3 nucleotides: TGTGCCAGCTCACCGGGGGGGCGCGGTGAGACCCAGTACTTC. The chain employs TRBV5-4 and TRBJ2-5, with 8 bases aligning to TRBD2. The CDR3 consists of 14 residues. Per germline, CDR1 SGHNT and CDR2 YYREEE (reference sequence). The trim removed 7 bases at V and 5 bases at J, leaving 10 bases unmatched.

The V and J genes are TRBV5-3 and TRBJ2-1; 7 bases match TRBD2. TRBV5-3 is assigned to the ORF class and has an uncertain function. The length of the CDR3 is 15 residues. V lost 7 bases to trimming and J lost 4 bases; unmatched junction nucleotides: 11. The CDR3 reads CARYGGSPMYNEQFF. DNA of the CDR3: TGTGCCAGATATGGCGGGAGCCCCATGTACAATGAGCAGTTCTTC.

The chain has TRBV19 and TRBJ1-1; D is unresolved. CDR3 size: 14 residues. V was pared by 3 bases and J by 4 bases, with 12 bases between. Germline-derived CDR1 and CDR2 are LNHDA and SQIVND (reference sequence). The DNA of the CDR3 is TGTGCCAGTAGTATCCGCCGGGTGAGCACTGAAGCTTTCTTT. Its protein is CASSIRRVSTEAFF.

V gene TRBV6-5 combines with J gene TRBJ1-2; 9 positions agree with TRBD1. The V gene's germline CDR1 is MNHEY and CDR2 SVGAGI. V dropped 2 bases and J dropped 8; count of bases not matched to a gene: 12. CDR3 length: 16 amino acids. DNA for the CDR3: TGTGCCAGCAGTTACAGGACAGGGGAAGGGAGATACGGCTACACCTTC. Translating it yields CASSYRTGEGRYGYTF.

The chain recombines TRBV4-2 with TRBJ1-5; no clear D gene. Germline values: CDR1 LGHNA, CDR2 YNFKEQ. Trimming left V 0 bases short and J 1 base short, with 13 bases between. The CDR3 sequence is 17 residues long. The CDR3 protein is CASSQDASGLSNQPQHF. The CDR3 DNA sequence: TGTGCCAGCAGCCAAGATGCCAGTGGGCTGAGCAATCAGCCCCAGCATTTT.

The gene calls are TRBV7-8 and TRBJ1-4, with D tentatively TRBD1 (5 bases). The germline CDR1 and CDR2 sequences are SGHVS and FQNEAQ. This CDR3 comprises 15 residues. Trimming shortened V by 5 bases and J by 5 bases, and 15 bases separated the two germline ends. For the CDR3, the DNA is TGTGCCAGCAGCCCACTGAACGGGGGGAATGAAAAACTGTTTTTT. It encodes CASSPLNGGNEKLFF.

The V and J genes are TRBV6-6 and TRBJ2-7; 7 bases line up with TRBD1. In germline, CDR1 is MNHNY, CDR2 SVGAGI (reference sequence). V lost 2 bases, J lost 1 base, and 8 bases stayed unmatched. The CDR3 is made up of 16 amino acids. The CDR3 protein is CASSYASRDRSYEQYF. The CDR3 DNA reads as TGTGCCAGCAGTTACGCGTCGAGGGACAGATCCTACGAGCAGTACTTC.

The chain couples TRBV28 to TRBJ1-3; 7 nucleotides align to TRBD1. The CDR3 is 15 residues long. Germline V gene sequence: CDR1 MDHEN, CDR2 SYDVKM. The J segment lost 0 bases and the V segment lost 6 bases, leaving 5 bases of the junction unmatched. The CDR3: CASSWGQFSGNTIYF. Written as DNA, the CDR3 is TGTGCCAGCAGCTGGGGACAGTTCTCTGGAAACACCATATATTTT.

The chain joins TRBV9 to TRBJ2-5, with 7 bases aligning to TRBD1. V lost 0 bases to trimming and J lost 3 bases; unmatched junction nucleotides: 8. This CDR3 has 16 amino acids. Per the germline V gene, CDR1 is SGDLS and CDR2 is YYNGEE. Here the CDR3 reads CASSVGYLGTEETQYF. Here the CDR3 DNA reads TGTGCCAGCAGCGTAGGTTACTTGGGGACAGAAGAGACCCAGTACTTC.

This clone was detected ten times or more. The CDR3 sequence is CASSLPRGAGEKLFF. DNA for the CDR3: TGTGCCAGCAGTCTCCCCCGGGGGGCAGGCGAAAAACTGTTTTTT. The chain joins TRBV28 to TRBJ1-4, with D possibly being TRBD1 (6 bases). The CDR3 is made up of 15 amino acids. V lost 5 bases and J lost 8, with 18 bases in between. CDR1 and CDR2 (germline): MDHEN, SYDVKM.

This clone appeared a few times. The sample has other DNA sequences that encode this CDR3 too. This chain links TRBV5-1 with TRBJ2-1; TRBD1 aligns across 9 bases. Germline V gene sequence: CDR1 SGHRS, CDR2 YFSETQ. This CDR3 is 14 amino acids long. Trimming removed 3 bases from V and 4 bases from J; junction bases left unmatched: 2. The DNA of the CDR3 is TGCGCCAGCAGCTCGACAGGGGGATACAATGAGCAGTTCTTC. Its protein product is CASSSTGGYNEQFF.

This sequence joins TRBV29-1 and TRBJ2-7; 7 bases fit TRBD1. V lost 7 bases to trimming and J lost 0 bases; unmatched junction nucleotides: 9. Germline loops: CDR1 SQVTM, CDR2 ANQGSEA. This CDR3 has 14 residues. DNA for the CDR3: TGCAGCGCGGCCGGGACAGACAACTCCTACGAGCAGTACTTC. It encodes CSAAGTDNSYEQYF.

The chain links TRBV6-1 to TRBJ2-3; D is ambiguous. This CDR3 is built from 14 residues. Germline V gene sequence: CDR1 MNHNS, CDR2 SASEGT. The ends were cut back, 8 bases at V and 4 bases at J, with 16 bases in the middle. CDR3 sequence reads: CASSIGFQADTQYF. For the CDR3, the DNA is TGTGCCAGCTCGATTGGATTTCAGGCAGATACGCAGTATTTT.

This chain joins TRBV6-5 and TRBJ2-1; 8 nucleotides align to TRBD2. CDR1 MNHEY and CDR2 SVGAGI come from the germline V gene. The CDR3 extends over 13 amino acids. J lost 6 bases, V lost 7 bases, and 5 bases had no gene match. For the CDR3, the DNA is TGTGCCAGCAACCCGGGACTAGGCAATGAGCAGTTCTTC. Its protein product is CASNPGLGNEQFF.

CDR3 sequence (DNA): TGTGCCAGCAGCTTAGGACACATCAATCAGCCCCAGCATTTT. Translating it yields CASSLGHINQPQHF. J is TRBJ1-5 and V is TRBV12-1; TRBD1 is the table's D call and was not checked against the DNA. TRBV12-1 is deemed a pseudogene. CDR3 length: 14 residues.

The V and J genes are TRBV2 and TRBJ2-7; 9 nucleotides align to TRBD1. CDR1 is SNHLY, CDR2 FYNNEI, per germline. The V and J ends lost 1 base and 6 bases, in that order; junction bases with no gene match: 4. The CDR3 length is 14 residues. The CDR3 DNA reads as TGTGCCAGCAGTGAAGGACAGGGGGAAAGCGAGCAGTACTTC. Amino acids: CASSEGQGESEQYF.

This clone showed up just once. The chain joins TRBV5-4 to TRBJ2-5; no definite D call. The CDR3 is 14 residues long. The V end lost 0 bases, the J end lost 2 bases, and 8 bases lay between the germline ends. Germline V gives CDR1 SGHNT, CDR2 YYREEE (reference sequence). CDR3 protein: CASSLGGDQETQYF. As DNA, the CDR3 is TGTGCCAGCAGCTTGGGTGGAGATCAAGAGACCCAGTACTTC.

The DNA of the CDR3 is TGTGCCAGCACCACTCCGACGACAGTCGGTAGGAATGAGCAGTTCTTC. This translates into CASTTPTTVGRNEQFF. This chain links TRBV11-2 with TRBJ2-1, with D possibly matching TRBD1 (5 bases). CDR1 is SGHAT, CDR2 FQNNGV, per germline. The CDR3 length is 16 residues. V lost 7 bases, J lost 7 bases, and 23 bases lay in between.

This clone was detected only once. Different DNA sequences within this sample yield the same CDR3. V usage is TRBV9 and J usage is TRBJ2-6, with unresolved D. Germline lookup yields CDR1 SGDLS and CDR2 YYNGEE. This CDR3 has 15 amino acids. Deletions cut 2 bases from V and 4 bases from J, with 10 bases between. The CDR3 reads CASSVGSSGANVLTF. The CDR3 region has the DNA TGTGCCAGCAGCGTGGGTAGCTCCGGGGCCAACGTCCTGACTTTC.

CDR3 region: CAIRGTADTGELFF. CDR3 sequence (DNA): TGTGCCATCAGAGGCACCGCGGATACCGGGGAGCTGTTTTTT. The V and J genes are TRBV10-3 and TRBJ2-2; D is undetermined. The germline V gene encodes CDR1 ENHRY and CDR2 SYGVKD. The CDR3 contains 14 residues. V lost 6 bases, J lost 5 bases, and 13 bases lay in between.

The rearrangement uses TRBV30 and TRBJ1-4; TRBD1 aligns across 11 bases. The J segment lost 8 bases and the V segment lost 1 base, leaving 6 bases of the junction unmatched. CDR1 and CDR2 from the germline V gene are GTSNPN and SVGIG (reference sequence). This CDR3 region has 15 residues. CDR3 residues: CAWSDGQGAHEKLFF. The CDR3 DNA reads TGTGCCTGGAGTGACGGACAGGGGGCTCACGAAAAACTGTTTTTT.

The rearrangement uses TRBV5-1 and TRBJ1-5, with no clear D. V shed 4 bases and J shed 5 bases, with 4 bases lying between them. The germline V gene has CDR1 SGHRS and CDR2 YFSETQ. The CDR3 loop spans 11 amino acids. The CDR3 DNA sequence: TGCGCCAGCAGCCCAGATCAGCCCCAGCATTTT. It specifies CASSPDQPQHF.

V gene TRBV4-3 combines with J gene TRBJ2-1; 11 nucleotides line up with TRBD2. After removal of 5 bases from V and 7 bases from J, the junction contained 4 bases not matched to a gene. This CDR3 contains 14 residues. From germline, CDR1 is LGHNA and CDR2 YSLEER. In DNA form, the CDR3 reads TGCGCCAGCAGCAATCTAGCGGGAGGAAATGAGCAGTTCTTC. It specifies CASSNLAGGNEQFF.

The chain recombines TRBV19 with TRBJ1-1, with TRBD1 matching 9 bases. J was trimmed by 5 bases and V by 6 bases; bases with no gene match: 7. CDR3 length: 14 amino acids. Germline V gene sequence: CDR1 LNHDA, CDR2 SQIVND (reference sequence). The CDR3 coding sequence is TGTGCCAGTAGACCACAGGGGGCGAGGACTGAAGCTTTCTTT. This gives the protein CASRPQGARTEAFF.